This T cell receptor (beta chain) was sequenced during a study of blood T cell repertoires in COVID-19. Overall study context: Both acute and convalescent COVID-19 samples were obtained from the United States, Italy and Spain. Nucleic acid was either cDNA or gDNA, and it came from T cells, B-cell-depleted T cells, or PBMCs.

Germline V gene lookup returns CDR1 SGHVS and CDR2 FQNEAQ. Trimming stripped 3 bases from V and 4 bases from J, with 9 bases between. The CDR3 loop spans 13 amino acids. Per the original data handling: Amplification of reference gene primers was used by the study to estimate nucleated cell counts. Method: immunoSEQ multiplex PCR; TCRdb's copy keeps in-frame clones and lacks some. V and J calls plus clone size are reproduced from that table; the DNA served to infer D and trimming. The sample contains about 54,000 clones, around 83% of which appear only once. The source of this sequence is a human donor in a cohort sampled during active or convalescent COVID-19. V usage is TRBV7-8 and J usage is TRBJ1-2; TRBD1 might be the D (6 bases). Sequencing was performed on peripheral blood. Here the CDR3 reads CASSLGATYGYTF. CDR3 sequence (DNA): TGTGCCAGCAGCTTGGGGGCGACCTATGGCTACACCTTC.